The 2 T cell receptor beta chains given below trace back to one sample, sequenced in a study of T cell responses to AZD1222 COVID-19 vaccine. Assay used: immunoSEQ multiplex PCR; TCRdb lists only in-frame clones, some missing. This sample has 150,000 to 200,000 clones; around nine tenths occur once, and the top ten carry 1.5% to 2%. This specimen consisted of peripheral blood, obtained on day 0 of AZD1222 vaccination. The source is an adult in good health.

The chain carries TRBV3-1 (or the pseudogene TRBV3-2) and TRBJ2-1; 10 bases align to TRBD2. The CDR3 has 16 amino acids. Germline loops: CDR1 LGHDT, CDR2 YNNKEL (reference sequence). Trimming took 1 base from V and 7 from J; bases not matched to a gene: 7. CDR3 sequence: CASSQGSGGARNEQFF. In DNA, the CDR3 is TGTGCCAGCAGCCAAGGGAGCGGGGGGGCCCGGAATGAGCAGTTCTTC.

This chain links TRBV24-1 with TRBJ1-1; no reliable D call. The CDR3 is made up of 8 amino acids. V lost 12 bases, J lost 7 bases, and 5 bases lay in between. From germline, CDR1 is KGHDR and CDR2 SFDVKD. This chain's CDR3 is CAAREAFF. In nucleotides, the CDR3 is TGTGCCGCCCGTGAAGCTTTCTTT.